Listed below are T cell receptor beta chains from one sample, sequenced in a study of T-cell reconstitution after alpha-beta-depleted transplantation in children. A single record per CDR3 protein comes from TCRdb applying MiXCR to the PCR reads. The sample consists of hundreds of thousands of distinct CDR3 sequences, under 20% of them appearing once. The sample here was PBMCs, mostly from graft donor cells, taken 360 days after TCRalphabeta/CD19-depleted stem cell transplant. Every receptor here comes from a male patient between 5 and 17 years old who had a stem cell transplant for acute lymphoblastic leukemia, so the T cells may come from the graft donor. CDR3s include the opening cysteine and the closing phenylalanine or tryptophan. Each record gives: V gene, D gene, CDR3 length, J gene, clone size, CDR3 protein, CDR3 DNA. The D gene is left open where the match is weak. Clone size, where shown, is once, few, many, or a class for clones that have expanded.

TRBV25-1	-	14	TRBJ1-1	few	CASTDESRGTEAFF	TGTGCCAGCACCGACGAAAGCCGAGGAACTGAAGCTTTCTTT
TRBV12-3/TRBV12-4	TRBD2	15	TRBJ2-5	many	CASSAGGRASETQYF	TGTGCCAGCAGTGCTGGCGGGAGGGCCAGTGAGACCCAGTACTTC
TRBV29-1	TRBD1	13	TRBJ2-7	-	CSVLQGAIYEQYF	TGCAGCGTTCTACAGGGGGCTATATACGAGCAGTACTTC
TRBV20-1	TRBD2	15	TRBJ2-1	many	CSAFLSGRAANEQFF	TGCAGTGCTTTCCTTAGCGGGAGGGCCGCCAATGAGCAGTTCTTC
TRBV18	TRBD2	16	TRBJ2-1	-	CASSRTSGRAANEQFF	TGTGCCAGCTCACGTACTAGCGGGAGGGCCGCGAATGAGCAGTTCTTC
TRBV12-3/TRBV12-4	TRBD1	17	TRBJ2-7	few	CASSLGPGTGVPTKQYF	TGTGCCAGCAGTTTAGGCCCCGGGACAGGGGTACCTACGAAGCAGTACTTC
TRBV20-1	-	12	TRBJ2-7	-	CSASHHSGEQYF	TGCAGTGCTTCCCATCATTCGGGGGAGCAGTACTTC
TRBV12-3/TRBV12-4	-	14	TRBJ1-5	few	CASSPDSHFQPQHF	TGTGCCAGCAGCCCGGACAGTCACTTTCAGCCCCAGCATTTT
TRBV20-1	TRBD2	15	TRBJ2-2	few	CSAFPSGRRTGELFF	TGCAGTGCATTCCCTAGCGGGAGACGCACCGGGGAGCTGTTTTTT
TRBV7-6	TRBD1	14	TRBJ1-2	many	CASSLGGQGYGYTF	TGTGCCAGCAGCTTAGGGGGACAGGGTTATGGCTACACCTTC
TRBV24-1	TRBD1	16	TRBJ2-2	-	CATNPGTGANTGELFF	TGTGCCACCAACCCTGGGACAGGCGCGAACACCGGGGAGCTGTTTTTT
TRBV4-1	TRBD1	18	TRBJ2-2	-	CASSQEGANRGPTGELFF	TGCGCCAGCAGCCAAGAAGGTGCGAACAGGGGCCCCACCGGGGAGCTGTTTTTT
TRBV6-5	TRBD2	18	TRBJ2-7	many	CASSYSAFSTSGDYEQYF	TGTGCCAGCAGTTACTCTGCCTTCTCTACTAGCGGGGATTACGAGCAGTACTTC
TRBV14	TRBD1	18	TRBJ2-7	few	CASSQDYGRGKSIYEQYF	TGTGCCAGCAGCCAAGATTATGGCAGGGGGAAAAGTATCTACGAGCAGTACTTC
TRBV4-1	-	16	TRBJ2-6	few	CASSQDTASGANVLTF	TGCGCCAGCAGCCAAGATACGGCCTCTGGGGCCAACGTCCTGACTTTC
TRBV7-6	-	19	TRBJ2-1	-	CASSSNFRDSLWGLNEQFF	TGTGCCAGCAGCTCCAATTTCCGGGACTCCCTGTGGGGATTAAATGAGCAGTTCTTC
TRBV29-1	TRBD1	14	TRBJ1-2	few	CSVESGQGNYGYTF	TGCAGCGTTGAATCCGGACAGGGCAACTATGGCTACACCTTC
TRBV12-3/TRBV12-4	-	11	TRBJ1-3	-	CATSGGNTIYF	TGTGCCACCTCGGGCGGAAACACCATATATTTT
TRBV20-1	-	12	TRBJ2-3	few	CSASGFTDTQYF	TGCAGTGCTAGCGGGTTCACAGATACGCAGTATTTT
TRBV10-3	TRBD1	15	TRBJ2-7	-	CAISDPGTGAYEQYF	TGTGCCATCAGTGACCCCGGGACAGGGGCCTACGAGCAGTACTTC
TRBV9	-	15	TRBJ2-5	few	CASSPGTRAGETQYF	TGTGCCAGCAGCCCAGGGACCAGAGCGGGAGAGACCCAGTACTTC
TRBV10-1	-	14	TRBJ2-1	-	CASSERISYNEQFF	TGCGCCAGCAGTGAACGGATCTCCTACAATGAGCAGTTCTTC
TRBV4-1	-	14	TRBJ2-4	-	CASSQAGGENIQYF	TGCGCCAGCAGCCAAGCTGGAGGAGAAAACATTCAGTACTTC
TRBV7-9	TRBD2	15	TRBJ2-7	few	CASSLPSGRGYEQYF	TGTGCCAGCAGCTTGCCTAGCGGGAGGGGCTACGAGCAGTACTTC
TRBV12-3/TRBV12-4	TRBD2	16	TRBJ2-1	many	CASSLFSGRNYNEQFF	TGTGCCAGCAGTTTGTTTAGCGGGAGAAACTACAATGAGCAGTTCTTC
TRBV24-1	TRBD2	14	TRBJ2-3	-	CATSTGLAGGTQYF	TGTGCCACCAGTACCGGACTAGCGGGAGGTACGCAGTATTTT
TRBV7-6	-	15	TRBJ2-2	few	CASSLTPVYTGELFF	TGTGCCAGCAGCTTAACCCCAGTGTACACCGGGGAGCTGTTTTTT